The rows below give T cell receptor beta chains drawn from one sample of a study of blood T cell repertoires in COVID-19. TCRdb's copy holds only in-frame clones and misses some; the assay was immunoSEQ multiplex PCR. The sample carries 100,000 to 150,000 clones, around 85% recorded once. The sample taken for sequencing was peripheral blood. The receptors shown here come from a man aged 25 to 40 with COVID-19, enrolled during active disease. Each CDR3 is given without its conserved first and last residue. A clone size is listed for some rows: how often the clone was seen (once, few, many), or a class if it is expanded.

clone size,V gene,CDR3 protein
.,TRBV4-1,ASSQDIGWGDRAGNTIY
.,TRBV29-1,SVEKPQGAGAF
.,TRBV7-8,ASSLEDGTDTTNEKLF
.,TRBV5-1,ASSQGQGTYGEQF
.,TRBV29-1,SVDPRVGRGL
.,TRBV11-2,ASSLEVGTSGRVVNEQF
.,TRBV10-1,ASSDGTSGLGSYNEQF
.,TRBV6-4,ASSRAGGAADTQY
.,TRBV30,ASQDLNTGELF
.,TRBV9,ASSAIRRTVRVSSNQPQH
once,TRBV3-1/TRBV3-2,ASSHLRNTEAF
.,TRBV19,ASSTTGGMITEAF
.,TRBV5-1,ASSLEQNYGYT
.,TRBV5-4,ASTLGGMGLYNEQF
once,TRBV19,ASSPVGGGKLF
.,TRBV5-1,ASSLDGQNTEAF
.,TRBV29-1,SGKTPVNEKLF
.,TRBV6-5,ASIIEVNTEAF
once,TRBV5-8,ASSPGQGHGELF
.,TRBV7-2,ASSSDSRRELF
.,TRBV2,ASSPGEMGGYT
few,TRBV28,ASKDYREGYGYT
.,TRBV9,ASSAQGAVGYNEQF
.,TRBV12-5,ASGLGDRGLHTEAF
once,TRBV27,ASSRGESYEQY
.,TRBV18,ASSPRDRGFYEQY
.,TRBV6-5,ASQGGAGVLNTQY
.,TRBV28,ASSSGYLSRGYGYT
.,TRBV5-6,ASSLLLGAADTQY
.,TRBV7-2,ASSLVSAGNNQPQH
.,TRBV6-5,ASKAKTGGGETQY
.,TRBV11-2,ASTLSGQGTEAF
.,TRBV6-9,ASSLPGQGHSEQY
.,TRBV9,ASSADGGVDTQY
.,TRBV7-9,ASSPDRAGANVLT
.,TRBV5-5,ASSLNRGRDTGELF
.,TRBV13,ASSYRTGNEKLF
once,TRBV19,ASSISGYGYT
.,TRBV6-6,ASSPQDRVGPGTEAF
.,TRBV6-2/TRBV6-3,ASSYLDRATSNEQF
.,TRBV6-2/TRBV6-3,ASSLHMDRSTEAF
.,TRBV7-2,ASSPSMGSGSGSYEQY
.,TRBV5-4,ASSLVGTSFSSSYNEQF
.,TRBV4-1,ASSQTGVTEAF
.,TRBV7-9,ASSPGLEQY
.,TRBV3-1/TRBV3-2,ASTDGIGPFGNTIY
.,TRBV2,ASRAGTGNGYT
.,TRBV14,ASRNSSGGVDEQF
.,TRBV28,ASSSRARDRPYEQY
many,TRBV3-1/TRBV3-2,ASSQVAIGNTIY
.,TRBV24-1,ATSMGANYGYT
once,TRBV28,ASSLGVLDRQGDTEAF
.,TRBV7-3,ASTSPGTGELF
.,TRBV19,ASGGGLAGHEQF